What follows are 17 T cell receptor beta chains derived from one specimen sequenced in a study of patients and donors after allogeneic stem cell transplantation. TCRdb redid the calling of the RT-PCR reads with MiXCR, one entry per CDR3 protein. In the table there are some 960,000 distinct CDR3 sequences, over 15% of which are singletons. Sequencing used blood, either unsorted or a sorted T cell fraction (not recorded which). The receptors derive from a human donor who was either an allogeneic HSCT recipient or a stem cell or donor lymphocyte infusion donor (not recorded which). It is not recorded whose cells these are; they may come from a transplant donor.

This clonotype was seen more than once but under ten times. The rearrangement uses TRBV29-1 and TRBJ2-7, with D maybe TRBD2 (6 bases). Per germline, CDR1 SQVTM and CDR2 ANQGSEA. With 2 bases removed from V and 7 bases from J, the gap between germline ends came to 21 bases. This CDR3 is built from 15 residues. The CDR3 loop is CSVEWASTQEGEQYF. In nucleotides, the CDR3 is TGCAGCGTTGAATGGGCTTCGACGCAGGAGGGGGAGCAGTACTTC.

In its sample, this clonotype was seen many times. This chain joins TRBV28 and TRBJ1-2; 8 nucleotides agree with TRBD1. This CDR3 spans 14 amino acids. V dropped 2 bases and J dropped 2; count of bases not matched to a gene: 1. Germline V gene data show CDR1 as MDHEN and CDR2 as SYDVKM. DNA for the CDR3: TGTGCCAGCAGTTTAAGACAGGGGAACTATGGCTACACCTTC. Translated: CASSLRQGNYGYTF.

The chain couples TRBV6-1 to TRBJ1-1, with 9 bases matching TRBD1. Germline-derived CDR1 and CDR2 are MNHNS and SASEGT. The junction had 5 bases not matched to a gene; V was cut back by 5 bases and J by 1 base. The length of the CDR3 is 15 residues. DNA for the CDR3: TGTGCCAGCAGTCCGGGACAGGGTCCGAACACTGAAGCTTTCTTT. Residues: CASSPGQGPNTEAFF.

This clonotype showed up just a few times. The V gene is TRBV2, the J gene TRBJ1-4; TRBD1 matches 8 bases. Germline V lookup: CDR1 SNHLY, CDR2 FYNNEI. V lost 8 bases and J lost 8; bases outside the gene matches: 13. The CDR3 runs to 15 residues. The CDR3 reads CASVRLGQGREKLFF. The CDR3 DNA sequence: TGTGCCAGCGTTCGGCTCGGACAGGGAAGGGAAAAACTGTTTTTT. The full variable domain, rest sourced from reference TRBV2 and TRBJ1-4, is EPEVTQTPSHQVTQMGQEVILRCVPISNHLYFYWYRQILGQKVEFLVSFYNNEISEKSEIFDDQFSVERPDGSNFTLKIRSTKLEDSAMYFCASVRLGQGREKLFFGSGTQLSVL.

This clonotype was picked up many times. The rearrangement joins TRBV12-3 or TRBV12-4 to TRBJ1-3, with D maybe TRBD1 (6 bases). The CDR3 extends over 15 amino acids. Trimming took off 6 bases at V and 3 bases at J, with 15 bases between the two ends. CDR3 nucleotides: TGTGCCAGCAGCCGAAGGGGACAAAATGGAAACACCATATATTTT. Translated, it gives CASSRRGQNGNTIYF.

The chain is built from TRBV7-2 and TRBJ1-6; 8 nucleotides match TRBD1. V was clipped by 5 bases and J by 11 bases; unmatched bases: 2. The CDR3 contains 12 residues. Germline V gives CDR1 SGHTA, CDR2 FQGNSA. The chain's CDR3 is CASSETGAPLHF. CDR3 DNA: TGTGCCAGCAGCGAGACAGGGGCACCCCTCCACTTT.

The chain carries TRBV7-8 and TRBJ2-1; D unresolved. V lost 2 bases, J lost 0 bases, and 11 bases lay in between. Germline CDR1 SGHVS, CDR2 FQNEAQ. The CDR3 extends over 16 amino acids. CDR3 sequence reads: CASSLIQTYSYNEQFF. CDR3 sequence (DNA): TGTGCCAGCAGCTTAATACAGACCTACTCCTACAATGAGCAGTTCTTC.

A note on this clonotype: A junction end diverges from the germline sequence, so it may reflect a read error. The CDR3 DNA reads TGTGCCAGCAGTTCCAGTGGTCTAGATGCGCAGTATTTT. Encoded protein: CASSSSGLDAQYF. The chain joins TRBV12-3 or TRBV12-4 to TRBJ2-3; D remains ambiguous. The CDR3 sequence is 13 residues long.

This clonotype was detected many times. V and J are TRBV12-3 or TRBV12-4 and TRBJ2-2; a possible D gene is TRBD1 (7 bases). V shed 5 bases and J shed 4 bases, with 14 bases lying between them. The CDR3 contains 15 residues. CDR3 DNA: TGTGCCAGCAGTAGCAGGGGGAGGATCACCGGGGAGCTGTTTTTT. Translated, it gives CASSSRGRITGELFF.

V gene TRBV7-9 combines with J gene TRBJ2-2; weak D call: TRBD2 (6 bases). The CDR3 loop spans 14 amino acids. Germline CDR1 is SEHNR and CDR2 is FQNEAQ (reference sequence). V was shortened by 7 bases and J by 6 bases, with 15 bases between the two germline ends. CDR3 residues: CASTGTGLPGELFF. The CDR3, as DNA: TGTGCCAGCACCGGGACTGGACTTCCCGGGGAGCTGTTTTTT.

This clonotype has a count of ten or more. The V and J genes are TRBV29-1 and TRBJ2-7, with a tentative D call TRBD1 (5 bases). Trimming stripped 2 bases from V and 6 bases from J, with 11 bases between. The CDR3 contains 12 residues. Germline V CDR1 and CDR2: SQVTM, ANQGSEA. CDR3 DNA sequence: TGCAGCGTTGAAAGGGGATCGGGCGAGCAGTACTTC. Amino acids: CSVERGSGEQYF.

This clonotype was detected only a few times. The chain is built from TRBV5-5 and TRBJ1-5, with 8 bases lining up with TRBD1. Germline V CDR1 and CDR2: SGHKS, YYEKEE (reference sequence). CDR3 length: 14 amino acids. The V gene end was trimmed by 4 bases and the J gene end by 3 bases; junction bases not matched to a gene: 3. The CDR3 sequence is CASSRGQVNQPQHF. The CDR3 DNA is TGTGCCAGCAGCCGGGGACAGGTCAATCAGCCCCAGCATTTT.

The chain carries TRBV30 and TRBJ2-7; a weak D match, TRBD2 (5 bases). V was trimmed by 7 bases and J by 6 bases, leaving 16 bases between them. The CDR3 extends over 12 amino acids. Germline V lookup: CDR1 GTSNPN, CDR2 SVGIG (reference sequence). CDR3 residues: CASVEGASEQYF. Here the CDR3 DNA reads TGTGCCTCCGTTGAGGGAGCTAGCGAGCAGTACTTC.

The chain combines TRBV7-3 with TRBJ2-2; D may be TRBD1 (5 bases). The CDR3 spans 14 residues. From germline, CDR1 is SGHTA and CDR2 FQGTGA. Trimming pared 2 bases from V and 6 bases from J, leaving 10 bases between. CDR3 DNA: TGTGCCAGCAGCTTACAGGGCGAGGCCGGGGAGCTGTTTTTT. This encodes CASSLQGEAGELFF.

This clonotype was observed a few times. This sequence joins TRBV6-5 and TRBJ1-6; TRBD1 matches at 7 bases. Germline lookup yields CDR1 MNHEY and CDR2 SVGAGI. After removal of 4 bases from V and 7 bases from J, the junction contained 10 bases not matched to a gene. This CDR3 contains 16 residues. CDR3 sequence: CASSFRTGGLNSPLHF. CDR3 DNA sequence: TGTGCCAGCAGTTTCCGGACAGGCGGACTAAATTCACCCCTCCACTTT.

The chain carries TRBV5-1 and TRBJ2-7, with 10 bases that match TRBD1. Losses at the gene ends were 0 bases for V and 2 bases for J; bases not matched to a gene: 8. The CDR3 has 17 amino acids. CDR1 and CDR2 (germline): SGHRS, YFSETQ. CDR3 residues: CASSLAIGGTGAYEQYF. CDR3 DNA sequence: TGCGCCAGCAGCTTGGCCATCGGTGGGACAGGGGCCTACGAGCAGTACTTC.

This clonotype has a handful of counts. The chain has TRBV5-1 and TRBJ2-2; D is unclear. V lost 0 bases and J lost 6, with 12 bases in between. The germline gives CDR1 SGHRS, CDR2 YFSETQ. CDR3 size: 15 residues. CDR3 sequence: CASSLGPPGAGELFF. CDR3 nucleotides: TGCGCCAGCAGCTTGGGTCCGCCCGGTGCCGGGGAGCTGTTTTTT.